This TCR beta chain emerged from a study of OX40 agonist ivuxolimab in advanced cancers. CDR1 is SGHTA, CDR2 FQGNSA, per germline. Trimming shortened V by 1 base and J by 0 bases, and 9 bases separated the two germline ends. The CDR3 totals 15 residues. Clones were read by immunoSEQ multiplex PCR, and TCRdb kept only the in-frame ones, dropping some. There are about 90,000 clones in the sample; 91% occur only once, and around 1.6% lies in the top ten. The sequencing used CD4+ or CD8+ T cells sorted from blood, collected in a trial of the OX40 agonist ivuxolimab. The chain joins TRBV7-2 to TRBJ1-1; TRBD1 is a possible D gene (5 bases). This receptor was taken from an adult with an advanced solid tumor such as melanoma, head and neck, liver or kidney cancer. CDR3 DNA: TGTGCCAGCAGCTTAGTAGGGGCCGTGAACACTGAAGCTTTCTTT. Its translation: CASSLVGAVNTEAFF.